This TCR beta chain appears in the sequencing data of a study of cytomegalovirus exposure and HLA in healthy donors. Study findings and constraints: Across donors, sequencing depth was assumed by presence/absence analyses to be roughly uniform.

The germline V gene has CDR1 LNHDA and CDR2 SQIVND (reference sequence). The CDR3 is 15 amino acids. Germline trimming cut 5 bases from V and 4 bases from J; bases unmatched to any gene: 9. The PCR made use of 60 Vbeta and 13 Jbeta primers. As handled by the study authors: Approximately 87 million unique TCR beta chains, roughly 11 million shared, were counted in a later analysis. Some clones are missing from TCRdb's copy, which holds only in-frame ones; the method was immunoSEQ multiplex PCR. The D gene and trimming were derived from the DNA, and the V and J assignments and clone size from that table. Of more than 80,000 clones in the sample, 70% to 80% were seen once. A word on this clone: As yet, its antigen is unknown.

This chain joins TRBV19 and TRBJ1-1, with 8 nucleotides matching TRBD1. Sample: PBMCs. The origin of this receptor is a man aged 55-75 years in good health and CMV-seronegative. The CDR3 here is CASSPWTGMLTEAFF. Written as DNA, the CDR3 is TGTGCCAGTAGTCCGTGGACAGGGATGCTCACTGAAGCTTTCTTT.